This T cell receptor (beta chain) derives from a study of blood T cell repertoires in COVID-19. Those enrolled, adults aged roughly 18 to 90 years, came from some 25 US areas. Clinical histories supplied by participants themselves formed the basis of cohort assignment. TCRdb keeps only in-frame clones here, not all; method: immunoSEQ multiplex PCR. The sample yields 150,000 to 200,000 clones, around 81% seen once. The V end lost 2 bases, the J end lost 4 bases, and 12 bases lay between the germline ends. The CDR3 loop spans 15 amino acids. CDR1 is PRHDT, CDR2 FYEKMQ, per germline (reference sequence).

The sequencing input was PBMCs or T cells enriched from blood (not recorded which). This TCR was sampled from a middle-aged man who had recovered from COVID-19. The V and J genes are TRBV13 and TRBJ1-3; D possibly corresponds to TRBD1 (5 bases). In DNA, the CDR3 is TGTGCCAGCAGCTTATTAGGGGTACTCGGAAACACCATATATTTT. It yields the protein CASSLLGVLGNTIYF.